This T cell receptor (beta chain) was sequenced in a study of cytomegalovirus exposure and HLA in healthy donors (TCRdb year 2017). A note on the overall study: According to a later analysis, the 120 or so validation repertoires were produced on the same platform as the 700 or so repertoires of the first cohort. The study aimed to test whether signatures of past pathogen exposure could be identified by cataloging public T cell receptors. The study combined high-throughput TCR immunosequencing, statistical association of individual TCRs with disease status, and machine learning to predict cytomegalovirus infection status. A separate validation cohort of over 95 different subjects was used in addition to the roughly 670-subject first cohort.

Receptors were amplified or captured by the immunoSEQ multiplex PCR assay. The authors processed their data as follows. A statistical classification framework was developed to diagnose cytomegalovirus status using the catalog of TCR beta chain sequences. The table was pulled from immuneACCESS by TCRdb, which kept in-frame rearrangements only. Such tables lose some clones; where checked, under half of the loss comes from unresolved V genes, and the rest has no known cause. Clone size and V and J calls were adopted from that table, with D and trimming inferred from the DNA. The sample profile shows under 75,000 clones; 90% to 97% of them were found once. Under 1.5% of the sample is held by the ten biggest clonotypes. V and J lose 5 bases and 7 bases, and a span of 14 bases separates them. In the germline V gene (reference sequence), CDR1 corresponds to SEHNR and CDR2 to FQNEAQ. The CDR3, cysteine through phenylalanine, is 13 amino acids long. This entry keeps only the CDR3 DNA: 39 bases, framed from base 1.

Notes on this clone: Its binding antigen is unknown. No base quality values were provided; no much bigger clone lies one nucleotide off.

The donors were included in the validation cohort of roughly 130 subjects, a group kept apart from the approximately 690-subject first cohort. Study-wide conclusions, independent of this receptor: While some public TCRs were present in many individuals, most TCR sequences turned up only very rarely across donors. The authors suggested that the approach could potentially be generalized to other disease states and immunological phenotypes. The study gave a list of 150 to 200 TCR beta chains associated with cytomegalovirus. Of the cluster scores, roughly 95% were above 0 in a later analysis, which found that TCRs clustered in the first cohort also tended to co-occur in the 110 or so validation repertoires. In vitro tests confirmed that a few of the cytomegalovirus-associated TCR beta chains recognize cytomegalovirus antigens. A later analysis had no HLA typing for the validation cohort, so co-occurrence there was scored across all 120 or so repertoires. The classifier was reported to diagnose cytomegalovirus status with high specificity and sensitivity in both the original cohort and the validation cohort.

The V and J genes are TRBV7-9 and TRBJ1-2, and the D gene may be TRBD1, 6 bases matching. The sequence came from a woman aged 18-29 years in good health and CMV-seronegative. The sequenced material came from PBMCs. The CDR3 protein: CASSLEVDSGYTF. At the DNA level, the sequence is TGTGCCAGCAGCCTAGAGGTGGACAGTGGCTACACCTTC.